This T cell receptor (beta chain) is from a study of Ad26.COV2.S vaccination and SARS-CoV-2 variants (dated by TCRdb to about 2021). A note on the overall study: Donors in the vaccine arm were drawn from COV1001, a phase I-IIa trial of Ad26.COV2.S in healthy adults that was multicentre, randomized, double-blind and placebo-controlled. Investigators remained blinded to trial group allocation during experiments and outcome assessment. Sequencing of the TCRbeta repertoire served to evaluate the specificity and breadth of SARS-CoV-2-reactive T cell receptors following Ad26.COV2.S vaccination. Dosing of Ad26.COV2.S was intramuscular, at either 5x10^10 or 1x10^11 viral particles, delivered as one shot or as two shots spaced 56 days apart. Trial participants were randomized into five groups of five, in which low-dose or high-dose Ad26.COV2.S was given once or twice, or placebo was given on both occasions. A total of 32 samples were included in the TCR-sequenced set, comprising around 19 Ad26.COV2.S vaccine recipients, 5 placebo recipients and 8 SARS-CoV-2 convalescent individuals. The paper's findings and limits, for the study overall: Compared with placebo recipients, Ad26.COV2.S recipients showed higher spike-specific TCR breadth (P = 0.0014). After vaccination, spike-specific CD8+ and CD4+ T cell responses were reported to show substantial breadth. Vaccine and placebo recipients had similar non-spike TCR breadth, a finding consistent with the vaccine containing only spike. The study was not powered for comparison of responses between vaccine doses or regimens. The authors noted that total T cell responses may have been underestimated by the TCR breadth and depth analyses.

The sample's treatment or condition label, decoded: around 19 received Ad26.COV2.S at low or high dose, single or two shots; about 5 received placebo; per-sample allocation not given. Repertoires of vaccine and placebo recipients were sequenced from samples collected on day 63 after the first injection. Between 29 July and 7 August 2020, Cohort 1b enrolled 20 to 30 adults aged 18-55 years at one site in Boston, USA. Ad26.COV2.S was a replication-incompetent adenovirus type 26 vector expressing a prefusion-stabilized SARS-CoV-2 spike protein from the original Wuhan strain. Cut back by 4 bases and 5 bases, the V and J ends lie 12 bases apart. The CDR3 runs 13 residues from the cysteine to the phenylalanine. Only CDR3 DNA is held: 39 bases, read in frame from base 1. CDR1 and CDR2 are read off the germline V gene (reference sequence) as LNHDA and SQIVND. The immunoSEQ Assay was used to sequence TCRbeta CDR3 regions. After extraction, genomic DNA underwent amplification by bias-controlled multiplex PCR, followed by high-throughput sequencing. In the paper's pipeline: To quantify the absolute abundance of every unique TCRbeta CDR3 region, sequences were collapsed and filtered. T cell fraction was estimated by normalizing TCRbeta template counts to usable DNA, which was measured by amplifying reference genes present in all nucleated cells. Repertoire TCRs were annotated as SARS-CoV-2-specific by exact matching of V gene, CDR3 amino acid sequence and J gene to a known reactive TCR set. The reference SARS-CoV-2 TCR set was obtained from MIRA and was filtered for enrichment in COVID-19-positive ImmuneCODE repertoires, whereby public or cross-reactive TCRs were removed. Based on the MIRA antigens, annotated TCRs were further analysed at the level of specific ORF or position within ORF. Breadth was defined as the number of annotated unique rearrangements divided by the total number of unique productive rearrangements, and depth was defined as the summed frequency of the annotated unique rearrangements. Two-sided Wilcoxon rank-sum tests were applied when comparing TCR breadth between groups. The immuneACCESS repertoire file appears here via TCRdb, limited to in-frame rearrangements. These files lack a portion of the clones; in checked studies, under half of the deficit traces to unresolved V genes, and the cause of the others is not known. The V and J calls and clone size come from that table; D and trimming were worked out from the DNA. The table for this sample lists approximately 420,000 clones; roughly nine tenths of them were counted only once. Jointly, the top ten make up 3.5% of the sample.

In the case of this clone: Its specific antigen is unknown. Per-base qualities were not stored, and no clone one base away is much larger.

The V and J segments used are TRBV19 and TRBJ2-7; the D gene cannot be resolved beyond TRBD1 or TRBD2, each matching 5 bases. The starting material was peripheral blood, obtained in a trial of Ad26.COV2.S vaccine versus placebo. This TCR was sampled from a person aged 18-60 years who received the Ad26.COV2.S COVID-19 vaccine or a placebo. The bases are TGTGCCAGTAGTAATATGGGGACCGACGAGCAGTACTTC. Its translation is CASSNMGTDEQYF.